This T cell receptor beta chain derives from a study of cytomegalovirus exposure and HLA in healthy donors. Use of 60 Vbeta and 13 Jbeta primers characterized the PCR. The assay was immunoSEQ multiplex PCR, and TCRdb's table has in-frame clones only and misses some. The repertoire holds 100,000 to 120,000 clones, with 76% as singletons. Donors sampled were nominally healthy, though unrecorded immune exposures were likely. Points from the study as a whole: Across donors, sequencing depth was assumed by presence/absence analyses to be roughly uniform. Previously analyzed data showed that most TCR beta V segments were productive at a frequency of about 87% or about 30%.

The CDR3 is 14 residues long. Germline V gives CDR1 ENHRY, CDR2 SYGVKD. V lost 7 bases to trimming and J lost 5 bases; unmatched junction nucleotides: 4. As concerns this clone: No antigen is known for it.

This chain links TRBV10-3 with TRBJ2-1; the match to TRBD2 covers 11 bases. The specimen sequenced was PBMCs. The TCR originated in a man aged 25 to 40 in good health and CMV-seropositive. The CDR3 here is CAINPGLADNEQFF. The CDR3 coding sequence is TGTGCCATCAATCCGGGACTAGCGGACAATGAGCAGTTCTTC.